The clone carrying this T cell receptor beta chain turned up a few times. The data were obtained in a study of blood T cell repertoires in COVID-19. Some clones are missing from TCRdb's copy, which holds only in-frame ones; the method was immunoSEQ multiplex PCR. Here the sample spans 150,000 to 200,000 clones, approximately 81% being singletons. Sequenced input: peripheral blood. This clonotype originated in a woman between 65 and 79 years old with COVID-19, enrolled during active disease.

CDR3 sequence (DNA): TGTGCCAGCAGCTTAGGACCAGGACAAGAGACCCAGTACTTC. Protein: CASSLGPGQETQYF. This chain links TRBV7-2 with TRBJ2-5; D gene ambiguous. Germline CDR1 SGHTA, CDR2 FQGNSA. Trimming cost V 1 base and J 2 bases, with 8 bases left between them. The CDR3 sequence is 14 residues long.